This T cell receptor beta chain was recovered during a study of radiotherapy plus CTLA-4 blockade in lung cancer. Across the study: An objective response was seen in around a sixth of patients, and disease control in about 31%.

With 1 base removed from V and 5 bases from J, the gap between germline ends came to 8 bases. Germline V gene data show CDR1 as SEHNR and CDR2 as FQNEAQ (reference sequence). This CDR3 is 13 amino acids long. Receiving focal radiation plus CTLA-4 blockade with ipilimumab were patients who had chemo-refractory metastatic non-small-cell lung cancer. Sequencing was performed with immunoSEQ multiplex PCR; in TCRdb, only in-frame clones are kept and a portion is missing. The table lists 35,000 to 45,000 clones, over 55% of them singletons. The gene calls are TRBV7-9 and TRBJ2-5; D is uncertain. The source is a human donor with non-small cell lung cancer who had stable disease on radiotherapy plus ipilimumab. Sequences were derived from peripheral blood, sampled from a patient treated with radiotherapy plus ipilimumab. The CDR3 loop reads CASSLVSVETQYF. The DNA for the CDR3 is TGTGCCAGCAGCTTAGTTTCTGTGGAGACCCAGTACTTC.